This TCR beta chain was profiled in a study of blood T cell repertoires in COVID-19. Study-level background: The study drew acute and convalescent COVID-19 samples from the United States, Italy and Spain. Sample material is recorded as cDNA or gDNA derived from T cells, B-cell-depleted T cells, or PBMCs.

This CDR3 is 17 amino acids long. Germline assignment: CDR1 SGHVS and CDR2 FNYEAQ. The V segment lost 4 bases and the J segment 4 bases; nucleotides outside the gene matches: 13. In the authors' methods: Quantification of nucleated cells was approximated via reference gene primer amplification. TCRdb keeps only in-frame clones here, not all; method: immunoSEQ multiplex PCR. D and trimming were read from the DNA, whereas the V and J calls and clone size are those reported in that table. The sample holds 270,000 or so clones, about 89% seen once. The chain is built from TRBV7-6 and TRBJ1-5, with 7 bases lining up with TRBD1. This sequence was found in a man aged 35 to 55 with active or convalescent COVID-19. The sample taken for sequencing was peripheral blood. The CDR3 nucleotides read TGTGCCAGCAGCTCACTCCCGAGGACAGGAAATAATCAGCCCCAGCATTTT. As protein: CASSSLPRTGNNQPQHF.